The source of this T cell receptor (beta chain) is a study of blood T cells in healthy people across ages (dated by TCRdb to the mid-2010s). With respect to the entire study: Template switching captured roughly one uniquely barcoded TCR beta cDNA molecule per two T cells in model experiments. Using deep sequencing normalized with unique cDNA molecular identifiers, the study measured how TCR beta repertoire diversity changes with age. For two donors (one aged 18 to 30 and one aged 80 or older), the study analyzed two additional independent replicas of 1 million unique cDNA reads from the same blood draw. Four age groups were formed from the donors: young (average roughly 15 years), middle-aged (just under 40), aged (62) and long-lived (about 75). The paper's findings and limits, for the study overall: Compared with the aged group, the long-lived group had more naive CD4+ T cells, fewer expanded clones and increased TCR diversity, suggesting age selection. Observed TCR beta diversity per million T cells fell roughly linearly with age, and a significant reduction was already apparent by age around 40. Because donor CMV infection status was unknown, age-related changes in expanded clonotypes were potentially confounded. Estimates of total diversity based on one million sequenced T cells were considered lower bounds and underestimates. Observed TCR beta diversity correlated strongly with the percentage of naive T cells measured by flow cytometry. Since profiling was done on bulk unsorted PBMCs, naive and antigen-experienced compartments could not be conclusively compared.

The library relied on 5' RACE. Sequenced on an Illumina HiSeq 2500. The second PCR ran for about 6 to 12 cycles and used a J-beta primer mix along with a sample-barcoded 5' primer. A template-switch 5' adaptor carrying 12 random nucleotides introduced a unique molecular identifier onto each TCR beta cDNA molecule. At least 2.5 million CDR3-containing paired-end reads were obtained from each sample. First-strand cDNA was synthesized from all RNA with the Mint cDNA synthesis kit, primed by a TRBC-specific oligonucleotide. Following uracil-DNA glycosylase treatment, all cDNA underwent a first 18-cycle PCR with the universal primers M1SS and BC2_uni_R. The source study handled its data this way. Each sample was normalized by randomly selecting 1 million high-quality reads, each carrying a distinct molecular identifier. Instead of being binned into consensus sequences, reads with shared molecular identifiers were discarded. MiTCR, with a Q25 quality threshold and the strictest error-elimination algorithm, was used for CDR3 identification, clonotype clustering and error correction. Lower-bound total TCR beta diversity was estimated with a nonparametric unseen species model using Euler transformation. Using fastp trimming at Q25 and MiXCR clonotype assembly, TCRdb reanalyzed the public sequencing data and kept in-frame beta chains. Each entry merges the rows of one CDR3 protein and shows their most common DNA and genes. The V and J calls were determined by TCRdb, not by the authors. Here the sample has 750,000 to 950,000 distinct CDR3 sequences; around 24% occur a single time. The ten largest clones take up 2.5% to 3.5% of the sample.

Systemically healthy Caucasian individuals from Russia, approximately 39 in total and aged about 6 to 100 years, were included as donors. Each donor gave ten milliliters of peripheral blood, drawn into EDTA-treated Vacutainer tubes. Ficoll-Paque density-gradient centrifugation was used to isolate PBMCs, with at least 6 million per sample. Trizol reagent was used to extract total RNA from the PBMCs, yielding at least 6 micrograms per sample. The percentages of naive CD45RAhigh/CD27high T cells were determined by flow cytometry on a PBMC aliquot from every donor. Remarks on this clonotype: Its target antigen remains unknown. It has no much larger one-base neighbor in the sample; base qualities were not kept.

Including cysteine and phenylalanine, the CDR3 has 15 amino acids. Only CDR3 DNA is held: 45 bases, read in frame from base 1. CDR1 MDHEN and CDR2 SYDVKM were looked up in the germline V gene. At the junction V is shortened by 7 bases and J by 0 bases, with 12 bases in between. The same specimen was also included in a second study, on T cells of mothers and their children. The second paper states: The donors were nine systemically healthy Caucasian individuals, made up of three mothers and their six children. cDNA synthesis consumed the entire amount of extracted RNA, loaded at about 1.5 ug RNA in each 15 ul reaction. In the second PCR, sample barcodes and 2-4 random nucleotides were introduced via the M1S primer. Each mother yielded over 10 million TCR beta CDR3 reads and each child 2.5 million to 3.5 million reads. Thymic selection shapes the output of TCR recombination in a similar way in related and unrelated pairs, and inherited differences have a minor effect. Normalized repertoire overlap was always slightly but never significantly higher in related than unrelated mother-child pairs. With a sensitivity of roughly 93 clones per million clonotypes, no persistent microchimeric T cell clones were detected. The study used deep NGS to compare TCR beta repertoires of mothers and children, seeking features distinguishing related mother-child pairs from unrelated individuals. The mean age was 40 +/- 4 years for the mothers and approximately 11 +/- 4 years for the children. After adapter ligation with NEBNext reagents, the libraries were sequenced on Illumina HiSeq 2000 with 100+100 nt paired-end reads. Mother and child libraries were prepared a month apart and sequenced in separate runs to prevent cross-contamination. Each donor had between roughly 450,000 and 2,100,000 distinct TCR beta clonotypes identified. Naive TCR beta clonotypes were estimated from low-frequency clonotypes matched to each donor's FACS-determined naive share, without sorting.

The sequencing input was blood. This clonotype was obtained from a boy between 10 and 17 years old in good health. The sequence joins TRBV28 to TRBJ2-2; the D gene is not confidently resolved. Here the CDR3 is given as CASKSGIANTGELFF. The base sequence is TGTGCCAGCAAGAGTGGGATCGCGAACACCGGGGAGCTGTTTTTT.